This T cell receptor beta chain was sequenced in a study of response to subunit inactivated influenza vaccine. In this sample, this clonotype turned up a few times. Trimming removed 5 bases from V and 5 bases from J; junction bases left unmatched: 6. The CDR3 loop spans 14 amino acids. In TCRdb, the RT-PCR reads were re-called with MiXCR into one record per CDR3 protein. The sample holds a few hundred thousand distinct CDR3 sequences; around 10% are singletons and the top ten take approximately 9.9%. These records were also assigned to another study, of T cells expressing NK-cell markers. This second study notes: Generation of TCR beta cDNA was performed by 5'RACE template switching incorporating UMIs. Most of the eight sequenced donors were HCMV-seropositive; one was seronegative.

The origin of this receptor is a man in his forties or fifties who received an inactivated influenza vaccine. The source material was PBMCs from blood, sampled on the day of vaccination. The chain joins TRBV12-3 or TRBV12-4 to TRBJ2-3, with 8 bases that match TRBD2. CDR3 loop: CASSTSGGGDTQYF. The CDR3 DNA reads TGTGCCAGCAGTACTAGCGGCGGGGGAGATACGCAGTATTTT.